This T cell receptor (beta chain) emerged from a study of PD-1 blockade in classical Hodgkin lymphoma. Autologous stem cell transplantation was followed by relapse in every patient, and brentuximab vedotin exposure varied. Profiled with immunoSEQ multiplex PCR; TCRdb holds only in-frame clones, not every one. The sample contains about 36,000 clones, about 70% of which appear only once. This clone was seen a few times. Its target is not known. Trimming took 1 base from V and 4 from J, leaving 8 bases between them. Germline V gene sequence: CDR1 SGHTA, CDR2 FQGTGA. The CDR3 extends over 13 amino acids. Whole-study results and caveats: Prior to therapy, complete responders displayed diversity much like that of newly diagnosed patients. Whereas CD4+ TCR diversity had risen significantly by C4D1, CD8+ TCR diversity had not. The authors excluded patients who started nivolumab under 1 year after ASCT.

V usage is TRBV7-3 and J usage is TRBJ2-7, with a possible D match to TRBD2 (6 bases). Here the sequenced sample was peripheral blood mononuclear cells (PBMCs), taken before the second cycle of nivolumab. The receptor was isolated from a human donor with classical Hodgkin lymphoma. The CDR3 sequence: CASSLNRGYEQYF. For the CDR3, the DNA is TGTGCCAGCAGCTTAAACCGGGGGTACGAGCAGTACTTC. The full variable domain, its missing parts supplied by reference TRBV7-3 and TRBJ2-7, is GAGVSQTPSNKVTEKGKYVELRCDPISGHTALYWYRQSLGQGPEFLIYFQGTGAADDSGLPNDRFFAVRPEGSVSTLKIQRTERGDSAVYLCASSLNRGYEQYFGPGTRLTVT.